The next 27 T cell receptor beta chains were all read from a single sample in a study of control samples from healthy donors and cancer patients. Sequencing used immunoSEQ multiplex PCR; TCRdb keeps in-frame clones, though not all of them. The sample has roughly 190,000 clones; around 93% are singletons. Sequencing was performed on blood. The source is a young man in good health.

The chain recombines TRBV13 with TRBJ1-4; TRBD1 matches 9 bases. Germline lookup yields CDR1 PRHDT and CDR2 FYEKMQ (reference sequence). The J segment lost 3 bases and the V segment lost 1 base, leaving 3 bases of the junction unmatched. CDR3 size: 16 residues. The CDR3 coding sequence is TGTGCCAGCAGCTTAGTAAGGACAGGGGCTAATGAAAAACTGTTTTTT. This translates into CASSLVRTGANEKLFF.

The chain employs TRBV3-1 (or the pseudogene TRBV3-2) and TRBJ2-1; no reliable D call. V lost 2 bases and J lost 6, with 11 bases in between. The CDR3 covers 14 residues. Germline CDR1 is LGHDT and CDR2 is YNNKEL (reference sequence). CDR3 in amino acids: CASSQFPATNEQFF. In nucleotides, the CDR3 is TGTGCCAGCAGCCAATTCCCCGCGACCAATGAGCAGTTCTTC.

The J gene is TRBJ2-7, the V gene TRBV11-1; no clear D. CDR3 length: 12 amino acids. Germline CDR1 is SGHAT and CDR2 is FQDESV (reference sequence). The germline V and J ends were trimmed by 2 bases and 5 bases, with 7 bases remaining between them. The CDR3 sequence: CASSLTGDEQYF. The DNA of the CDR3 is TGTGCCAGCAGCTTAACTGGGGACGAGCAGTACTTC.

The rearrangement uses TRBV6-4 and TRBJ2-1, with 12 bases aligning to TRBD2. The CDR3 covers 17 residues. With V trimmed by 6 bases and J by 7 bases, 13 bases remained unmatched. From germline, CDR1 is MRHNA and CDR2 SNTAGT. The CDR3, as DNA: TGTGCCAGCAGGCTCGGGACTAGCGGGCCCTGGATGAATGAGCAGTTCTTC. This gives the protein CASRLGTSGPWMNEQFF.

This clone was counted a single time. This rearrangement joins TRBV18 to TRBJ1-6, with no clear D. V was trimmed by 3 bases and J by 6 bases, leaving 9 bases between them. The CDR3 has 14 residues. Germline V gene sequence: CDR1 KGHSH, CDR2 LQKENI. CDR3 bases: TGTGCCAGCTCACCTTGGGAATCTAATTCACCCCTCCACTTT. The encoded protein is CASSPWESNSPLHF.

The CDR3 sequence is CASSLIPGDNSPLHF. DNA of the CDR3: TGTGCCAGCAGTTTAATCCCAGGAGATAATTCACCCCTCCACTTT. The rearrangement uses TRBV27 and TRBJ1-6; D is ambiguous. CDR3 length: 15 residues. The germline V gene encodes CDR1 MNHEY and CDR2 SMNVEV (reference sequence). V was trimmed by 2 bases and J by 5 bases, leaving 10 bases between them.

This chain connects TRBV18 to TRBJ1-4; the D gene is possibly TRBD1 (6 bases). Germline CDR1 KGHSH, CDR2 LQKENI. The CDR3 consists of 14 residues. V was cut by 3 bases and J by 5 bases, with 10 bases left in between. CDR3 nucleotides: TGTGCCAGCTCACCCGGACAGCAAAATGAAAAACTGTTTTTT. Translating it yields CASSPGQQNEKLFF.

This clone has just a few counts. The chain is built from TRBV5-1 and TRBJ1-5; no reliable D call. Germline values: CDR1 SGHRS, CDR2 YFSETQ. V was pared by 0 bases and J by 7 bases, with 8 bases between. This CDR3 comprises 13 residues. This chain's CDR3 is CASSLDGVQPQHF. The CDR3 DNA follows: TGCGCCAGCAGCTTGGACGGGGTCCAGCCCCAGCATTTT.

This chain connects TRBV5-1 to TRBJ1-1; D gene unclear. Germline CDR1 is SGHRS and CDR2 is YFSETQ. CDR3 length equals 13 residues. Between the trimmed V and J ends, which lost 7 bases and 0 bases, there was a span of 10 bases. CDR3 amino acids: CASAGSMNTEAFF. The CDR3 DNA sequence: TGCGCCAGCGCGGGGAGTATGAACACTGAAGCTTTCTTT.

V and J are TRBV12-3 or TRBV12-4 and TRBJ2-7, with 10 positions matching TRBD1. The CDR3 covers 13 residues. The junction had 5 bases not matched to a gene; V was cut back by 7 bases and J by 5 bases. The CDR3 here is CASTRGQGDEQYF. DNA of the CDR3: TGTGCCAGCACTCGCGGACAGGGGGACGAGCAGTACTTC.

This rearrangement joins TRBV18 to TRBJ2-2; TRBD2 matches 7 bases. V shed 0 bases and J 5 bases; nucleotides not matched to a gene: 6. CDR1 KGHSH and CDR2 LQKENI come from the germline V gene. This CDR3 contains 16 residues. CDR3 protein: CASSPPGGLTTGELFF. The CDR3 DNA reads TGTGCCAGCTCACCACCGGGAGGGTTAACGACCGGGGAGCTGTTTTTT.

This chain uses TRBV27 with TRBJ2-3; 9 bases are shared with TRBD2. V gave up 6 bases and J gave up 5 bases; unmatched junction bases: 6. CDR1 is MNHEY, CDR2 SMNVEV, per germline (reference sequence). The CDR3 has 14 residues. CDR3 DNA sequence: TGTGCCAGCAGCTCTAGCGGGGTCGGAGATACGCAGTATTTT. It encodes CASSSSGVGDTQYF.

The rearrangement uses TRBV5-1 and TRBJ2-2, with D perhaps TRBD2 (6 bases). The germline V gene has CDR1 SGHRS and CDR2 YFSETQ. The CDR3 spans 14 residues. The germline V and J ends were trimmed by 4 bases and 3 bases, with 10 bases remaining between them. CDR3 residues: CASSQWGDTGELFF. The CDR3 coding sequence is TGCGCCAGCAGCCAATGGGGGGACACCGGGGAGCTGTTTTTT. The full variable domain, completed using reference TRBV5-1 and TRBJ2-2, is KAGVTQTPRYLIKTRGQQVTLSCSPISGHRSVSWYQQTPGQGLQFLFEYFSETQRNKGNFPGRFSGRQFSNSRSEMNVSTLELGDSALYLCASSQWGDTGELFFGEGSRLTVL.

The rearrangement joins TRBV5-3 to TRBJ1-1; maybe TRBD1 (5 bases). TRBV5-3 is reported as an ORF; its role is uncertain. V shed 1 base and J shed 1 base, with 11 bases lying between them. This CDR3 is 15 amino acids long. CDR3 nucleotides: TGTGCCAGAAGCTTGTCCCCGAGGGGGAACACTGAAGCTTTCTTT. Its protein product is CARSLSPRGNTEAFF.

Concerning this clone itself: This specimen includes other DNA sequences encoding the same CDR3. The J gene is TRBJ2-7, the V gene TRBV5-1; 8 nucleotides line up with TRBD1. Trimming removed 0 bases from V and 5 bases from J; junction bases left unmatched: 4. The CDR3 runs 14 residues. In germline, CDR1 is SGHRS, CDR2 YFSETQ. For the CDR3, the DNA is TGCGCCAGCAGCTTGGGACAGGGGTTCGACGAGCAGTACTTC. Its translation is CASSLGQGFDEQYF.

The CDR3, as DNA: TGTGCCAGCAGCCACGTCGGACAACCGAACACTGAAGCTTTCTTT. It specifies CASSHVGQPNTEAFF. This rearrangement joins TRBV3-1 (or the pseudogene TRBV3-2) to TRBJ1-1, with D possibly being TRBD1 (5 bases). Germline V gene sequence: CDR1 LGHDT, CDR2 YNNKEL (reference sequence). V was pared by 3 bases and J by 1 base, with 12 bases between. The CDR3 runs 15 residues.

The rearrangement joins TRBV9 to TRBJ2-3; D might be TRBD1 or TRBD2, each matching 5 bases. CDR1 and CDR2 (germline): SGDLS, YYNGEE. The CDR3 is 17 residues long. The V end was cut by 4 bases, the J end by 0 bases, with 18 bases between. CDR3 loop: CASSPMYGRGSTDTQYF. In DNA, the CDR3 is TGTGCCAGCAGCCCCATGTACGGTCGGGGCAGCACAGATACGCAGTATTTT. Full variable domain (rest looked up from reference TRBV9 and TRBJ2-3): DSGVTQTPKHLITATGQRVTLRCSPRSGDLSVYWYQQSLDQGLQFLIQYYNGEERAKGNILERFSAQQFPDLHSELNLSSLELGDSALYFCASSPMYGRGSTDTQYFGPGTRLTVL.

The rearrangement links TRBV2 to TRBJ1-5; maybe TRBD1 (6 bases). The CDR3 extends over 13 amino acids. The germline V gene encodes CDR1 SNHLY and CDR2 FYNNEI. V lost 5 bases and J 3 bases, leaving 8 bases between the germline ends. The CDR3 bases are TGTGCCAGCAGTACAGGGCTCAATCAGCCCCAGCATTTT. Amino acid sequence: CASSTGLNQPQHF.

This chain connects TRBV6-5 to TRBJ2-7; maybe TRBD1 (6 bases). Germline loops: CDR1 MNHEY, CDR2 SVGAGI. This CDR3 spans 12 amino acids. V lost 10 bases, J lost 5 bases, and 15 bases lay in between. The DNA of the CDR3 is TGTGCCACCAAGGGACATTTAGACGAGCAGTACTTC. This encodes CATKGHLDEQYF.

The chain uses TRBV2 and TRBJ2-7; no firm D call. V was pared by 3 bases and J by 5 bases, with 14 bases between. From germline, CDR1 is SNHLY and CDR2 FYNNEI. There are 14 residues in the CDR3. Here the CDR3 reads CASSDPRALNEQYF. The CDR3 DNA follows: TGTGCCAGCAGTGATCCCAGAGCCCTCAACGAGCAGTACTTC.

The chain carries TRBV3-1 (or the pseudogene TRBV3-2) and TRBJ1-1, with TRBD1 matching 7 bases. Germline V gene data show CDR1 as LGHDT and CDR2 as YNNKEL (reference sequence). The CDR3 extends over 15 amino acids. The V gene end was trimmed by 4 bases and the J gene end by 3 bases; junction bases not matched to a gene: 8. The CDR3 reads CASSPRGPGDTEAFF. CDR3 bases: TGTGCCAGCAGCCCGAGGGGGCCTGGGGACACTGAAGCTTTCTTT.

This clone appeared a single time. The chain carries TRBV19 and TRBJ2-3, with D tentatively TRBD1 (5 bases). Germline V gene sequence: CDR1 LNHDA, CDR2 SQIVND (reference sequence). CDR3 length: 14 amino acids. V dropped 6 bases and J dropped 2 bases, with 12 bases sitting between them. The CDR3 region has the DNA TGTGCCAGTAGAACAGGAGCCGACACAGATACGCAGTATTTT. As protein: CASRTGADTDTQYF.

This clone occurred a few times. This CDR3 is also generated by other DNA sequences in the sample. The gene calls are TRBV27 and TRBJ2-3, with D maybe TRBD2 (5 bases). The CDR3 is made up of 15 amino acids. The V gene lost 6 bases and the J gene lost 0 bases, with 13 bases spanning the gap. The germline V gene encodes CDR1 MNHEY and CDR2 SMNVEV (reference sequence). The CDR3 nucleotides are TGTGCCAGCAGGCGTCGGGAAACTAGCACAGATACGCAGTATTTT. Residues: CASRRRETSTDTQYF.

The chain has TRBV6-6 and TRBJ2-5; D is undetermined. The germline V gene encodes CDR1 MNHNY and CDR2 SVGAGI (reference sequence). The CDR3 sequence is 14 residues long. Trimming pared 8 bases from V and 0 bases from J, leaving 13 bases between. CDR3 protein: CASSKRDNQETQYF. The DNA of the CDR3 is TGTGCCAGCTCGAAGAGAGACAACCAAGAGACCCAGTACTTC.

J is TRBJ2-7 and V is TRBV3-1 (or the pseudogene TRBV3-2), with 8 bases identical to TRBD1. V lost 0 bases to trimming and J lost 7 bases; unmatched junction nucleotides: 8. This CDR3 contains 15 residues. From germline, CDR1 is LGHDT and CDR2 YNNKEL (reference sequence). In DNA, the CDR3 is TGTGCCAGCAGCCAAGAACCCCAGGGGGCTAAGGAGCAGTACTTC. This gives the protein CASSQEPQGAKEQYF.

This clone was seen a single time. The chain is built from TRBV19 and TRBJ1-4, with 7 bases that match TRBD1. This CDR3 region has 16 residues. Losses at the gene ends were 0 bases for V and 8 bases for J; bases not matched to a gene: 9. The germline gives CDR1 LNHDA, CDR2 SQIVND (reference sequence). In DNA, the CDR3 is TGTGCCAGTAGTATAGAGACAGGGTGGTTAGCGGAAAAACTGTTTTTT. Translation gives CASSIETGWLAEKLFF.

This clone was counted between two and nine times. The chain links TRBV5-4 to TRBJ2-3; tentative D call: TRBD1 (6 bases). The CDR3 sequence is 15 residues long. V was clipped by 0 bases and J by 0 bases, with 8 bases between them. CDR1 is SGHNT and CDR2 is YYREEE in the germline V gene (reference sequence). CDR3 nucleotide sequence: TGTGCCAGCAGCTTGGTGGGACATAGCACAGATACGCAGTATTTT. It is translated as CASSLVGHSTDTQYF.